Shown below are 25 T cell receptor beta chains from a single sample sequenced in a study of blood T cells in healthy people across ages. The second PCR ran roughly 6 to 12 cycles with a sample-barcoded 5' primer and J-beta primers. TCRdb analysed the 5' RACE reads with MiXCR anew, one entry per CDR3 protein. The data show around 670,000 distinct CDR3 sequences, approximately 30% seen once. The sample comprised blood. The receptors were gathered from an elderly woman in good health.

The chain uses TRBV7-2 and TRBJ1-1; D gene ambiguous. Germline assignment: CDR1 SGHTA and CDR2 FQGNSA. This CDR3 comprises 14 residues. V dropped 1 base and J dropped 4 bases, with 10 bases sitting between them. The CDR3 bases are TGTGCCAGCAGCTTAGTGGCAGAGAGCACTGAAGCTTTCTTT. Its protein is CASSLVAESTEAFF. Looking up the rest from reference TRBV7-2 and TRBJ1-1 gives the full variable domain: GAGVSQSPSNKVTEKGKDVELRCDPISGHTALYWYRQSLGQGLEFLIYFQGNSAPDKSGLPSDRFSAERTGGSVSTLTIQRTQQEDSAVYLCASSLVAESTEAFFGQGTRLTVV.

The V gene is TRBV10-3, the J gene TRBJ1-1, with unresolved D. V gave up 7 bases and J gave up 1 base, with 7 bases separating them. The CDR3 runs to 12 residues. Germline V gene data show CDR1 as ENHRY and CDR2 as SYGVKD. The CDR3 spells CAITAGNTEAFF. DNA of the CDR3: TGTGCCATCACGGCGGGGAACACTGAAGCTTTCTTT.

The V gene is TRBV20-1, the J gene TRBJ2-1; 7 bases fit TRBD2. The CDR3 has 15 residues. With V trimmed by 1 base and J by 9 bases, 12 bases remained unmatched. The germline gives CDR1 DFQATT, CDR2 SNEGSKA (reference sequence). The CDR3 here is CSARVRGRSSCEQFF. Here the CDR3 DNA reads TGCAGTGCTAGAGTTCGCGGGAGATCCTCTTGTGAGCAGTTCTTC.

At least ten counts were recorded for this clonotype. This sequence joins TRBV20-1 and TRBJ2-7, with TRBD2 matching over 8 bases. CDR1 is DFQATT, CDR2 SNEGSKA, per germline (reference sequence). The CDR3 consists of 11 residues. V was pared by 6 bases and J by 5 bases, with 3 bases of the junction left unmatched. CDR3 region: CSATGGNEQYF. The DNA of the CDR3 is TGCAGTGCCACGGGGGGGAACGAGCAGTACTTC.

Comments on this clonotype: A much larger clone differs by one base, so this may be a read error. The chain couples TRBV21-1 to TRBJ1-1; the table gives TRBD1 as D, unverified against the DNA. TRBV21-1 is marked as a pseudogene. This CDR3 contains 13 residues. CDR3 DNA sequence: TGTGCCAGCGTAGACGACAGGGAAACTGAAGCTTTCTTT. Its translation: CASVDDRETEAFF.

This clonotype appeared a few times. V gene TRBV27 combines with J gene TRBJ1-2, with D maybe TRBD1 (5 bases). The germline V and J ends were trimmed by 5 bases and 6 bases, with 10 bases remaining between them. This CDR3 comprises 12 residues. Germline V gives CDR1 MNHEY, CDR2 SMNVEV (reference sequence). CDR3 sequence: CASSTGGNGYTF. The CDR3 coding sequence is TGTGCCAGCAGTACTGGGGGTAATGGCTACACCTTC.

This clonotype was found a few times. A read error may be the cause here, since a much bigger clone is one base away. The chain employs TRBV12-5 and TRBJ2-7, with TRBD2 matching over 9 bases. Germline V gives CDR1 LGHNT, CDR2 FRNRAP. The CDR3 length is 18 residues. V lost 0 bases, J lost 7 bases, and 16 bases stayed unmatched. CDR3 coding DNA: TGTGCTAGTGGTTTGGTAATCGGCCCGCGGGGGGGGAACAATGAGCAGTACTTC. Translating it yields CASGLVIGPRGGNNEQYF. Based on the CDR3 plus reference TRBV12-5 and TRBJ2-7, the full variable domain is DARVTQTPRHKVTEMGQEVTMRCQPILGHNTVFWYRQTMMQGLELLAYFRNRAPLDDSGMPKDRFSAEMPDATLATLKIQPSEPRDSAVYFCASGLVIGPRGGNNEQYFGPGTRLTVT.

For this clonotype: A much larger clone sits a single nucleotide away, making a read error possible. This chain uses TRBV10-3 with TRBJ1-2, with D possibly TRBD1 on 5 matching bases. The CDR3 has 13 residues. The germline CDR1 and CDR2 sequences are ENHRY and SYGVKD. CDR3 DNA: TGTGCCGTCAGTCCAGGGACGAACTATGGCTACACCTTC. This codes for CAVSPGTNYGYTF.

This clonotype was picked up one time. A clone one base away is much larger, so this may be a read error. The rearrangement joins TRBV6-5 to TRBJ2-5, with 9 bases matching TRBD1. Per the germline V gene, CDR1 is MNHEY and CDR2 is SVGAGI. V gave up 4 bases and J gave up 11 bases; unmatched junction bases: 11. CDR3 length equals 14 residues. CDR3 protein: CASSWDRDDNEQYF. In nucleotides, the CDR3 is TGTGCCAGCAGTTGGGACAGGGATGACAATGAGCAGTACTTC.

In this sample, this clonotype turned up many times. This chain connects TRBV5-5 to TRBJ2-1, with TRBD2 identical over 10 bases. V shed 0 bases, J shed 6 bases, and the junction held 6 bases outside the gene matches. This CDR3 region has 16 residues. Germline-derived CDR1 and CDR2 are SGHKS and YYEKEE (reference sequence). The CDR3 sequence is CASSLARASGGNEQFF. DNA of the CDR3: TGTGCCAGCAGCTTGGCTAGGGCTAGCGGGGGCAATGAGCAGTTCTTC.

Worth noting for this clonotype: A read error may explain this, as a much larger clone is one base away. The chain has TRBV12-3 or TRBV12-4 and TRBJ2-3; D remains unclear. The CDR3 runs to 16 residues. The ends were cut back, 6 bases at V and 4 bases at J, with 20 bases in the middle. The CDR3 coding sequence is TGTGCCAGCAGCATCGAACGAGCCTCTTGGTCAGATACGCAGTATTTT. This sequence encodes CASSIERASWSDTQYF.

The chain is built from TRBV21-1 and TRBJ1-2; the DNA was not used to check the table's D call, TRBD1. TRBV21-1 is a listed pseudogene. The CDR3 length is 16 residues. The chain's CDR3 is CASSKHYRDRDYGYTF. CDR3 DNA sequence: TGTGCCAGCAGCAAACATTACAGGGACAGAGACTATGGCTACACCTTC.

This clonotype occurred many times. In nucleotides, the CDR3 is TGTGCCAGCAGTTTAGCGAAGAGAGGGGGGCCCGGGACAGATACGCAGTATTTT. Its protein is CASSLAKRGGPGTDTQYF. The chain combines TRBV28 with TRBJ2-3; D possibly matches TRBD1 or TRBD2 (6 bases each). This CDR3 is 18 amino acids long. Deletions cut 2 bases from V and 3 bases from J, with 21 bases between. Germline V CDR1 and CDR2: MDHEN, SYDVKM.

This clonotype was recorded at least ten times. This may be a read error: a much more frequent sequence differs by one nucleotide. The chain combines TRBV7-2 with TRBJ1-4; D may be TRBD1 (6 bases). Germline CDR1 and CDR2: SGHTA and FQGNSA. This CDR3 is built from 15 residues. In DNA form, the CDR3 reads TGTGCCAGCAGCTTAGGGGGGCGGACTAATGAAAAACGGTTTTTT. This sequence encodes CASSLGGRTNEKRFF.

This clonotype was counted at least ten times. The V call is TRBV13, the J call TRBJ2-1; TRBD1 or TRBD2 may be the D gene (5 bases each). With 5 bases removed from V and 7 bases from J, the gap between germline ends came to 9 bases. CDR1 PRHDT and CDR2 FYEKMQ come from the germline V gene (reference sequence). The CDR3 sequence is 12 residues long. Here the CDR3 reads CASSTGLNEQFF. CDR3 nucleotide sequence: TGTGCCAGCAGCACGGGGCTGAATGAGCAGTTCTTC.

This clonotype was observed many times. The genes are TRBV7-2 and TRBJ2-1; D is unresolved. CDR1 and CDR2 (germline): SGHTA, FQGNSA. The CDR3 has 13 amino acids. V was cut by 3 bases and J by 7 bases, with 10 bases left in between. CDR3 in DNA: TGTGCCAGCAGCTTCGGACCCCCGAATGAGCAGTTCTTC. Its protein is CASSFGPPNEQFF.

This clonotype has a count of ten or more. V gene TRBV9 combines with J gene TRBJ1-1; no clear D. V lost 1 base and J lost 3, with 10 bases in between. The CDR3 runs to 14 residues. Germline assignment: CDR1 SGDLS and CDR2 YYNGEE. CDR3 loop: CASSVSVFDTEAFF. CDR3 nucleotide sequence: TGTGCCAGCAGCGTATCAGTCTTCGACACTGAAGCTTTCTTT.

V usage is TRBV19 and J usage is TRBJ2-1; D remains ambiguous. V gave up 7 bases and J gave up 3 bases, with 16 bases separating them. This CDR3 comprises 15 residues. CDR1 LNHDA and CDR2 SQIVND come from the germline V gene (reference sequence). The CDR3 is CASTDGLDGYNEQFF. CDR3 coding DNA: TGTGCCAGTACCGATGGGCTAGATGGCTACAATGAGCAGTTCTTC.

This clonotype was seen more than once but under ten times. This rearrangement joins TRBV5-5 to TRBJ1-4; 11 bases align to TRBD1. The CDR3 loop spans 16 amino acids. CDR1 SGHKS and CDR2 YYEKEE come from the germline V gene (reference sequence). The V and J ends lost 1 base and 7 bases, in that order; junction bases with no gene match: 6. Written as DNA, the CDR3 is TGTGCCAGCAGCTTGTCTCCCGGGACAGGGGGTGAAAAACTGTTTTTT. It specifies CASSLSPGTGGEKLFF.

This chain connects TRBV6-5 to TRBJ1-2; weak D call: TRBD1 (5 bases). CDR1 and CDR2 from the germline V gene are MNHEY and SVGAGI. This CDR3 is 17 amino acids long. Trimming took 4 bases from V and 7 from J, leaving 25 bases between them. The CDR3 nucleotides are TGTGCCAGCAGTTCCCACTTCGGGGCAGGGCAAGGCGTTGGCTACACCTTC. Translated: CASSSHFGAGQGVGYTF.

This clonotype was counted at least ten times. The chain employs TRBV4-2 and TRBJ2-1; 11 nucleotides agree with TRBD2. Looked up from germline, CDR1 is LGHNA and CDR2 is YNFKEQ. The junction had 6 bases not matched to a gene; V was cut back by 4 bases and J by 1 base. The CDR3 totals 17 residues. CDR3 nucleotide sequence: TGTGCCAGCAGCCTATTCCTAGCGGGGGGTTCCTACAATGAGCAGTTCTTC. This translates into CASSLFLAGGSYNEQFF.

In this sample, this clonotype turned up a few times. CDR3 amino acids: CSARDTLAISTDTQYF. For the CDR3, the DNA is TGCAGTGCTAGAGATACACTAGCGATTAGCACAGATACGCAGTATTTT. The chain couples TRBV20-1 to TRBJ2-3, with TRBD2 identical over 7 bases. Germline trimming cut 0 bases from V and 0 bases from J; bases unmatched to any gene: 6. Germline lookup yields CDR1 DFQATT and CDR2 SNEGSKA (reference sequence). The length of the CDR3 is 16 residues.

The CDR3 loop reads CASSLRSRARDHLYGYTF. The CDR3 DNA sequence: TGTGCCAGCAGCTTGAGGTCCCGGGCCCGGGACCACCTCTATGGCTACACCTTC. The chain links TRBV5-6 to TRBJ1-2, with D possibly TRBD1 on 5 matching bases. Germline V gene lookup returns CDR1 SGHDT and CDR2 YYEEEE. The CDR3 is made up of 18 amino acids. Deletions cut 1 base from V and 4 bases from J, with 23 bases between.

The rearrangement links TRBV7-8 to TRBJ1-4; perhaps TRBD1 as D (6 bases). V was pared by 8 bases and J by 4 bases, with 20 bases between. The CDR3 loop spans 16 amino acids. Germline V CDR1 and CDR2: SGHVS, FQNEAQ. CDR3 sequence (DNA): TGTGCCAGCTCGCCAGTGTGGACAGCTGTTAATGAAAAACTGTTTTTT. Translating gives CASSPVWTAVNEKLFF.

This clonotype has ten or more counts. The gene calls are TRBV5-1 and TRBJ2-6; no definite D call. The CDR3 consists of 14 residues. V was cut by 6 bases and J by 2 bases, with 9 bases left in between. Germline lookup yields CDR1 SGHRS and CDR2 YFSETQ. The CDR3 here is CASTKTAGANVLTF. The CDR3 DNA reads TGCGCCAGCACCAAAACGGCTGGGGCCAACGTCCTGACTTTC.